The 28 T cell receptor beta chains below all came from one sample that was sequenced in a study of metastatic and nonmetastatic thyroid tumors. Patients underwent thyroid surgery, and none had received any treatment before it. TCRdb reanalyzed the PCR reads with MiXCR. The sample carries roughly 40,000 clones, roughly a sixth recorded once. The specimen was blood. These receptors all come from a female donor with papillary thyroid cancer or a benign thyroid nodule (not recorded which). Some clones in this sample may be carry-over from other donors' samples.

As to this clone: At one of its ends the junction is not consistent with the germline gene, which may arise from a read error. This chain links TRBV2 with TRBJ1-2; 12 positions match TRBD1. The length of the CDR3 is 14 residues. Germline CDR1 reads SNHLY; CDR2 reads FYNNEI. The CDR3 reads CDSNAGDRGRGYTF. In DNA form, the CDR3 reads TGTGACAGCAATGCCGGGGACAGGGGGCGAGGCTACACCTTC.

Sample share makes this clone medium-sized (0.01 to 0.1%). The chain recombines TRBV20-1 with TRBJ2-1; possible D gene TRBD2, 6 bases. Deletions cut 3 bases from V and 4 bases from J, with 13 bases between. The CDR3 totals 14 residues. The germline CDR1 and CDR2 sequences are DFQATT and SNEGSKA (reference sequence). CDR3 nucleotide sequence: TGCAGTGCTAGCTCAAGCGGGCCTTACAATGAGCAGTTCTTC. Its translation: CSASSSGPYNEQFF.

Worth noting for this clone: One end of the junction does not line up with germline, which may come from a read error. The genes are TRBV6-1 and TRBJ2-7, with D possibly matching TRBD2 (6 bases). The length of the CDR3 is 15 residues. Germline CDR1 MNHNS, CDR2 SASEGT. CDR3 region: CAISLRPSGVYEQYF. CDR3 coding DNA: TGTGCCATCAGTTTAAGGCCCTCGGGAGTTTACGAGCAGTACTTC.

This clone showed up many times. This chain joins TRBV3-1 and TRBJ2-7, with a possible D match to TRBD2 (5 bases). The V gene lost 4 bases and the J gene lost 1 base, with 8 bases spanning the gap. The CDR3 loop spans 13 amino acids. The germline gives CDR1 LGHDT, CDR2 YNNKEL (reference sequence). The DNA for the CDR3 is TGTGCCAGCAGCCTCGGGGTATCCTACGAGCAGTACTTC. It codes for CASSLGVSYEQYF.

This clone was observed at least ten times. Other nucleotide sequences from this sample produce the same CDR3. The rearrangement uses TRBV6-5 and TRBJ1-3; tentatively, D is TRBD1 (5 bases). Trimming removed 2 bases from V and 2 bases from J, with 7 bases in between. The CDR3 is 14 amino acids. Looked up from germline, CDR1 is MNHEY and CDR2 is SVGAGI. CDR3 residues: CASSYGRAGNTIYF. CDR3 DNA: TGTGCCAGCAGTTACGGCAGGGCTGGAAACACCATATATTTT.

At least ten counts were recorded for this clone. The chain couples TRBV27 to TRBJ2-1, with TRBD1 matching 10 bases. Losses at the gene ends were 2 bases for V and 8 bases for J; bases not matched to a gene: 6. The CDR3 loop spans 15 amino acids. The germline V gene has CDR1 MNHEY and CDR2 SMNVEV (reference sequence). The CDR3 sequence is CASSLMGQGWDEQFF. The CDR3 DNA reads as TGTGCCAGCAGTTTAATGGGACAGGGGTGGGATGAGCAGTTCTTC.

This clone was seen repeatedly, ten times or more. The J gene is TRBJ2-6, the V gene TRBV5-1, with D tentatively TRBD1 (6 bases). Per the germline V gene, CDR1 is SGHRS and CDR2 is YFSETQ. The CDR3 has 17 amino acids. Trimming cost V 2 bases and J 0 bases, with 12 bases left between them. In DNA form, the CDR3 reads TGCGCCAGCAGCTTTCGGACAGCTGGCTCTGGGGCCAACGTCCTGACTTTC. It translates to CASSFRTAGSGANVLTF.

This clone was recorded at least ten times. The chain uses TRBV5-6 and TRBJ1-5; TRBD1 aligns across 8 bases. This CDR3 is 15 amino acids long. The V segment lost 3 bases and the J segment 9 bases; nucleotides outside the gene matches: 11. The germline V gene has CDR1 SGHDT and CDR2 YYEEEE. The DNA for the CDR3 is TGTGCCAGCAGCTCAAATAAGGACAGGGCCCGGCCCCAGCATTTT. It codes for CASSSNKDRARPQHF.

In this sample, this clone turned up many times. The V call is TRBV2, the J call TRBJ1-1, with D unresolved. CDR3 size: 14 residues. Germline V gives CDR1 SNHLY, CDR2 FYNNEI. V lost 3 bases and J 1 base, leaving 9 bases between the germline ends. The CDR3 region is CASSEEVGNTEAFF. Here the CDR3 DNA reads TGTGCCAGCAGTGAGGAAGTAGGGAACACTGAAGCTTTCTTT.

This clone appeared many times. The rearrangement links TRBV5-7 to TRBJ2-3, with D possibly being TRBD1 (6 bases). TRBV5-7 is an ORF; its function is uncertain. V was pared by 0 bases and J by 4 bases, with 9 bases between. The CDR3 is made up of 14 amino acids. In nucleotides, the CDR3 is TGTGCCAGCAGCTTGGTAGGACAGTCAGATACGCAGTATTTT. This codes for CASSLVGQSDTQYF.

This clone was detected ten times or more. V and J are TRBV4-2 and TRBJ2-3, with 7 bases identical to TRBD2. This CDR3 has 17 residues. Per germline, CDR1 LGHNA and CDR2 YNFKEQ. With V trimmed by 0 bases and J by 6 bases, 12 bases remained unmatched. CDR3 sequence (DNA): TGTGCCAGCAGCCAAGATCCGATTAGCGGGTCGGAGGATACGCAGTATTTT. This codes for CASSQDPISGSEDTQYF.

This clone appeared a few times. The rearrangement uses TRBV6-2 or TRBV6-3 and TRBJ2-7; D could derive from TRBD1 or TRBD2 (5 bases each). The CDR3 spans 13 residues. The V gene lost 4 bases and the J gene lost 4 bases, with 11 bases spanning the gap. In germline, CDR1 is MNHEY, CDR2 SVGEGT. The CDR3 is CASSSGTRYEQYF. CDR3 coding DNA: TGTGCCAGCAGTTCGGGGACCCGGTACGAGCAGTACTTC.

The gene calls are TRBV3-1 and TRBJ1-1, with TRBD1 identical over 7 bases. The CDR3 has 14 residues. V gave up 3 bases and J gave up 3 bases; unmatched junction bases: 4. In germline, CDR1 is LGHDT, CDR2 YNNKEL (reference sequence). The CDR3 sequence: CASSHSTGDTEAFF. In DNA form, the CDR3 reads TGTGCCAGCAGCCACTCAACAGGGGACACTGAAGCTTTCTTT.

This chain connects TRBV11-1 to TRBJ2-7, with TRBD2 matching 7 bases. The CDR3 runs 17 residues. Germline lookup yields CDR1 SGHAT and CDR2 FQDESV (reference sequence). With V trimmed by 0 bases and J by 2 bases, 10 bases remained unmatched. CDR3 sequence reads: CASSLAGGLRPTYEQYF. CDR3 in DNA: TGTGCCAGCAGCTTAGCGGGGGGGTTGAGACCTACCTACGAGCAGTACTTC.

This clone has at least ten counts. This may come from a read error, since a much larger clone is one base off. The rearrangement uses TRBV27 and TRBJ2-3; D is undetermined. Trimming took 8 bases from V and 7 from J, leaving 7 bases between them. The CDR3 covers 10 residues. Germline V gene lookup returns CDR1 MNHEY and CDR2 SMNVEV (reference sequence). CDR3 coding DNA: TGTGCCAGCGGTTGGTATACGCAGTATTTT. Encoded protein: CASGWYTQYF.

This clone is medium-sized in the sample. Here the CDR3 reads CASSLDRGVFNEQFF. CDR3 DNA: TGTGCCAGCAGTTTAGACAGGGGTGTGTTTAATGAGCAGTTCTTC. The V and J genes are TRBV27 and TRBJ2-1; TRBD1 aligns across 8 bases. Unmatched junction bases numbered 7, after V lost 2 bases and J lost 7 bases. Germline V lookup: CDR1 MNHEY, CDR2 SMNVEV (reference sequence). The CDR3 runs 15 residues.

This clone was detected many times. CDR3 amino acids: CASSLDRGPYEQYF. The CDR3 bases are TGCGCCAGCAGCTTGGATAGGGGGCCGTACGAGCAGTACTTC. This chain joins TRBV5-1 and TRBJ2-7; TRBD1 matches at 7 bases. Germline trimming cut 0 bases from V and 4 bases from J; bases unmatched to any gene: 4. In germline, CDR1 is SGHRS, CDR2 YFSETQ. The CDR3 length is 14 residues.

By share, this clone ranks as medium-sized. The rearrangement uses TRBV6-1 and TRBJ2-7, with 10 nucleotides matching TRBD1. This CDR3 region has 15 residues. CDR1 and CDR2 (germline): MNHNS, SASEGT. Trimming at V came to 6 bases and at J to 9 bases, leaving 14 bases not matched to a gene. The CDR3 reads CASSPAGTGALGQYF. The CDR3, as DNA: TGTGCCAGCAGCCCCGCCGGGACAGGGGCTTTAGGGCAGTACTTC.

This clone has a count of ten or more. V usage is TRBV24-1 and J usage is TRBJ1-1, with D uncertain. V was trimmed by 1 base and J by 11 bases, leaving 7 bases between them. CDR1 KGHDR and CDR2 SFDVKD come from the germline V gene. There are 11 residues in the CDR3. Written as DNA, the CDR3 is TGTGCCACCAGTGATTTAGTGAGGGCTTTCTTT. As protein: CATSDLVRAFF.

There are many counts of this clone. This chain connects TRBV28 to TRBJ1-2; D ambiguous. V lost 8 bases to trimming and J lost 1 base, with 11 bases between them. Per germline, CDR1 MDHEN and CDR2 SYDVKM. There are 13 residues in the CDR3. CDR3 coding DNA: TGTGCCAGCTTGGCTCGGGTTAACTATGGCTACACCTTC. Its translation is CASLARVNYGYTF.

This clone was counted many times. The chain uses TRBV19 and TRBJ2-2; the match to TRBD2 covers 10 bases. Germline CDR1 LNHDA, CDR2 SQIVND (reference sequence). The J segment lost 1 base and the V segment lost 6 bases, leaving 2 bases of the junction unmatched. The CDR3 covers 15 residues. The CDR3 loop reads CASRRLAGNTGELFF. CDR3 nucleotide sequence: TGTGCCAGTAGAAGACTAGCGGGGAACACCGGGGAGCTGTTTTTT.

This clone showed up many times. One junction end does not reproduce the germline sequence, and a read error may be involved. This chain links TRBV15 with TRBJ2-5, with TRBD2 matching 9 bases. Germline CDR1 is LNHNV and CDR2 is YYDKDF (reference sequence). CDR3 length: 14 residues. In nucleotides, the CDR3 is TGTGCCACCAGCAGAGCCCGCAGCGGGGGGAGCACGGACTTC. Translating it yields CATSRARSGGSTDF.

This clone came up many times. The J gene is TRBJ1-6, the V gene TRBV28, with D unclear. The CDR3 contains 14 residues. Trimming stripped 5 bases from V and 3 bases from J, with 8 bases between. Germline-derived CDR1 and CDR2 are MDHEN and SYDVKM. This CDR3 is CASSPPGYNSPLHF. In DNA form, the CDR3 reads TGTGCCAGCAGTCCCCCAGGCTATAATTCACCCCTCCACTTT.

This clone was detected ten times or more. V gene TRBV13 combines with J gene TRBJ2-7; D unresolved. V lost 2 bases and J 2 bases, leaving 10 bases between the germline ends. The CDR3 contains 14 residues. The germline gives CDR1 PRHDT, CDR2 FYEKMQ (reference sequence). The CDR3 DNA follows: TGTGCCAGCAGCTTACTGACCGGTACCTACGAGCAGTACTTC. Residues: CASSLLTGTYEQYF.

Comments on this clone: A much larger clone differs by one base, so this may be a read error. The V and J genes are TRBV11-2 and TRBJ2-5; D is ambiguous. V was shortened by 9 bases and J by 0 bases, with 8 bases between the two germline ends. This CDR3 spans 12 amino acids. Germline V gene data show CDR1 as SGHAT and CDR2 as FQNNGV. In DNA form, the CDR3 reads TGTGCCAGTTACTCCCACCAAGAGACCCAGTACTTC. Amino acids: CASYSHQETQYF.

This clone was counted at least ten times. The junction departs from the called germline gene at one end, perhaps through a read error. The chain employs TRBV27 and TRBJ1-4; D gene uncertain. CDR1 MNHEY and CDR2 SMNVEV come from the germline V gene (reference sequence). The CDR3 covers 18 residues. As DNA, the CDR3 is TGTACCAGCACCAATTCAGGAACTGGGCGCATCATTTGGGAAAAACTGTTTTTT. Translating it yields CTSTNSGTGRIIWEKLFF.

V is TRBV5-6 and J is TRBJ1-4, with D perhaps TRBD1 (5 bases). The CDR3 runs 16 residues. In germline, CDR1 is SGHDT, CDR2 YYEEEE. Trimming removed 0 bases at V and 4 bases at J, with 13 bases between. The chain's CDR3 is CASSLAGGDYNEKLFF. CDR3 DNA sequence: TGTGCCAGCAGCTTGGCGGGAGGGGACTATAATGAAAAACTGTTTTTT.

This clone was seen many times. V is TRBV10-3 and J is TRBJ1-4; TRBD1 might be the D (5 bases). V was cut by 7 bases and J by 11 bases, with 17 bases left in between. CDR1 is ENHRY, CDR2 SYGVKD, per germline. The CDR3 contains 13 residues. CDR3 residues: CAIKQDGGGKLFF. In DNA, the CDR3 is TGTGCCATCAAGCAGGACGGGGGAGGGAAACTGTTTTTT.